This T cell receptor (beta chain) is from a study of T cell changes during pregnancy in multiple sclerosis. Assay: immunoSEQ multiplex PCR; the TCRdb copy retains only in-frame clones and omits some. The data hold tens of thousands of clones, with almost 90% observed a single time. A note on this clone: Other nucleotide sequences from this sample produce the same CDR3.

The sample in question was CD4+ T cells from peripheral blood mononuclear cells, obtained in the first trimester of pregnancy. The sequence was collected from a female donor in good health, enrolled as a control in a pregnancy study.

DNA for the CDR3: TGTGCCAGCAGCCCCACGACGACGGGCGGGGAGCTGTTTTTT. This translates into CASSPTTTGGELFF. The chain uses TRBV7-7 and TRBJ2-2; unclear D gene. CDR1 and CDR2 (germline): SSHAT, FNYEAQ (reference sequence). V was pared by 5 bases and J by 7 bases, with 14 bases between. This CDR3 spans 14 amino acids.